This T cell receptor (beta chain) derives from a study of TIL therapy for anti-PD-1-resistant metastatic lung cancer (dated by TCRdb to the early 2020s). With respect to the entire study: Tumors were collected before any PD-1/PD-L1 blockade, after which patients were given nivolumab, and patients who progressed were given lymphodepletion, an infusion of expanded TIL and IL-2. Enrolled patients had a median age of roughly 54 years (range about 38-80) and a median tumor PD-L1 proportion score of around 5.6%. The cohort was predominantly lung adenocarcinoma, with a few EGFR-mutant and two ALK-rearranged tumors, and half of patients were current or former smokers. Across the cohort, whole-exome sequencing showed a median non-synonymous tumor mutation burden of about 1.6 mutations per megabase. T cell receptor beta sequencing of tumor and peripheral blood was used to follow clonotypes across the tumor, the expanded TIL product and serial blood samples.

As for this clone: The clone's antigen remains unknown. No per-base quality is available; no much larger clone lies one base away.

Per the publication, the time point label means: pre-treatment sample, taken before nivolumab and TIL therapy. Between late 2017 and 2020, a dual-center phase I trial enrolled adults who had stage 4 NSCLC. The samples were obtained from a phase I trial that was single-arm and open-label and tested tumor-infiltrating lymphocyte therapy combined with nivolumab in advanced non-small cell lung cancer. Blood mononuclear cells were isolated from EDTA tubes by Ficoll gradient and were snap-frozen as pellets, and DNA was extracted with a Qiagen mini-prep kit. On the study overall, not on this receptor specifically: The cohort was highly selected, including more treatment-naive, never-smoker and oncogene-addicted patients than is typical, which limits generalizability. The study protocol defined all tumor marker inferences as exploratory. The baseline peripheral repertoire was partially replaced by infused TIL clonotypes, which then decayed over months, and persistence showed no apparent association with response.

The CDR3 runs 18 residues from the cysteine to the phenylalanine. The DNA shown is the 54-base CDR3, in frame from base 1. The germline ends are 23 bases apart after V is trimmed by 2 bases and J by 2 bases. In the germline V gene (reference sequence), CDR1 corresponds to SGHNT and CDR2 to YYREEE. TCR beta CDR3 regions were amplified from genomic DNA by bias-controlled multiplex PCR with the immunoSEQ v3 hsTCRB kit. TCR libraries were sequenced on an Illumina NextSeq 500 to approximately 2 million read pairs for survey level or about 5-6.5 million for deep level. In the authors' own workflow: V, D and J genes were assigned, non-productive sequences were removed, and clonality was reported by immunoSEQ Analyzer software. Repertoires of infused TIL and blood were compared using productive Simpson clonality and the Morisita overlap index of productive TRB rearrangements. Absolute clonotype counts in blood were estimated by multiplying the lymphocyte count by the CD3+ fraction and by the productive frequency of the clone. TCRdb's version of the immuneACCESS table is confined to in-frame rearrangements and falls short of the full clone set. An unresolved V gene accounts for under half of the shortfall where checked; the remainder is of unknown origin. V and J calls and clone size follow that table, whereas D and trimming were derived from the DNA. This sample holds 9,000 to 15,000 clones; around 80% were observed only once. Clones ranked in the top ten supply about 9.5% of the sample.

The sequences come from blood, collected at baseline. The chain was built from TRBV5-4 and TRBJ2-7; the D gene is perhaps TRBD1, from 6 matching bases. The clonotype originates from a person between 25 and 79 years old with non-small cell lung cancer. The nucleotide sequence reads TGTGCCAGCAGCTTAAGTTTTTCGAAGACGGGACACACCTACGAGCAGTACTTC. Translation gives CASSLSFSKTGHTYEQYF.